Listed below are T cell receptor beta chains from one sample, sequenced in a study of blood T cell repertoires in COVID-19. Sequencing was performed with immunoSEQ multiplex PCR; in TCRdb, only in-frame clones are kept and a portion is missing. The sample records some 200,000 clones, 87% being singletons. The sample was peripheral blood. The receptors shown here come from a man aged 35-49 years with active or convalescent COVID-19. Both conserved end residues are part of each CDR3. A D gene is named only where the DNA matches it firmly. Part of the rows lack a size; the others show once, few, many or a class for expanded clones.

cdr3_length j_call d_call clone_size v_call cdr3_nt cdr3_aa
15 TRBJ2-1 . . TRBV18 TGTGCCAGCTCACCGGCCAGGGGGGTAAACAATGAGCAGTTCTTC CASSPARGVNNEQFF
15 TRBJ1-1 TRBD1 . TRBV5-1 TGCGCCAGCAGCGAACCGGGACAGATGAACACTGAAGCTTTCTTT CASSEPGQMNTEAFF
13 TRBJ1-1 . . TRBV2 TGTGCCAGCAGTGAATTGGAGAGCACTGAAGCTTTCTTT CASSELESTEAFF
14 TRBJ1-1 . . TRBV6-1 TGTGCCAGCAGTGAAATGACAGCCGTTAATGAAGCTTTCTTT CASSEMTAVNEAFF
13 TRBJ2-1 . . TRBV29-1 TGCAGCGTTGAGCCTCAGGGAAGTGGGGAGCAGTTCTTC CSVEPQGSGEQFF
18 TRBJ2-2 TRBD1 . TRBV4-3 TGCGCCAGCAGCCCTCCCCCCGGGACAGGGGGCGCGGGCGGGGAGCTGTTTTTT CASSPPPGTGGAGGELFF
16 TRBJ2-5 TRBD1 . TRBV24-1 TGTGCCACCAGTGATAGTAGACAGGGCAATCGGGAGACCCAGTACTTC CATSDSRQGNRETQYF
14 TRBJ1-4 . . TRBV2 TGTGCCAGCAGTCCCGACATTCTATCGGAAAAACTGTTTTTT CASSPDILSEKLFF
14 TRBJ1-2 TRBD1 . TRBV3-1/TRBV3-2 TGTGCCTCCCGGGACAGGGACGTATCGTATGGCTACACCTTC CASRDRDVSYGYTF
14 TRBJ2-1 . once TRBV30 TGTGCCTGGAACCAGGGGGGCTCCTACAATGAGCAGTTCTTC CAWNQGGSYNEQFF
12 TRBJ1-2 . . TRBV6-5 TGTGCCAGCAGAACGGTGGTTTTGGGCTACACCTTC CASRTVVLGYTF
13 TRBJ1-1 TRBD1 . TRBV11-2 TGTGCCAGCAGCCGGGACAGGGTCTCTGAAGCTTTCTTT CASSRDRVSEAFF
15 TRBJ2-6 . . TRBV6-4 TGTGCCAGCAGTGACGAGACAACTGGGGCCAACGTCCTGACTTTC CASSDETTGANVLTF
18 TRBJ2-3 TRBD1 . TRBV18 TGTGCCAGCTCACCACCGAGGGCAGGGGGCGCATCCGGGAATACGCAGTATTTT CASSPPRAGGASGNTQYF
11 TRBJ1-1 . . TRBV11-2 TGTGCCAGCAGCGGAGGGATTGAAGCTTTCTTT CASSGGIEAFF
13 TRBJ2-7 TRBD1 . TRBV4-1 TGCGCCAGCAGCTTCCGGACAGGGGGTGAGCAGTACTTC CASSFRTGGEQYF
15 TRBJ2-1 TRBD2 . TRBV9 TGTGCCAGCAGCCCGGCTAGCGGGGGGTTTTATGAGCAGTTCTTC CASSPASGGFYEQFF
15 TRBJ2-7 TRBD2 . TRBV5-1 TGCGCCAGCAGCGACGGGGGGACGACTCCGGGCGAGCAGTACTTC CASSDGGTTPGEQYF
13 TRBJ1-1 . . TRBV30 TGTGCATTTCACCTCCGGACAGACTCCCAAGCTTTCTTT CAFHLRTDSQAFF
15 TRBJ1-2 . . TRBV24-1 TGTGCCACCAGTGAACGCCGAGGAAACAACTATGGCTACACCTTC CATSERRGNNYGYTF
12 TRBJ2-7 . . TRBV12-3/TRBV12-4 TGTGCCAGCAGTCAAGGGACACTCGAGCAGTACTTC CASSQGTLEQYF
15 TRBJ1-4 TRBD1 once TRBV19 TGTGCCAGTAGTCCGCAGACAGGGCCTAATGAAAAACTGTTTTTT CASSPQTGPNEKLFF
13 TRBJ1-1 TRBD1 . TRBV29-1 TGCAGCGTTGCCGGACAGGGCTTTTTTGAAGCTTTCTTT CSVAGQGFFEAFF
16 TRBJ2-7 . . TRBV6-2/TRBV6-3 TGTGCCAGCAGTTACTCGACAGTCCGGCTTAACTACGAGCAGTACTTC CASSYSTVRLNYEQYF
18 TRBJ1-3 TRBD1 . TRBV6-2/TRBV6-3 TGTGCCAGCAGTTACTCGATCGCCTCAGGGGGCTCTGGAAACACCATATATTTT CASSYSIASGGSGNTIYF
17 TRBJ1-1 . . TRBV6-1 TGTGCCAGCAGTGAAATACAGGTTTGGGGTTTGAACACTGAAGCTTTCTTT CASSEIQVWGLNTEAFF
14 TRBJ1-4 . . TRBV19 TGTGCCAGTAATACAGGCGGAAGTAATGAAAAACTGTTTTTT CASNTGGSNEKLFF